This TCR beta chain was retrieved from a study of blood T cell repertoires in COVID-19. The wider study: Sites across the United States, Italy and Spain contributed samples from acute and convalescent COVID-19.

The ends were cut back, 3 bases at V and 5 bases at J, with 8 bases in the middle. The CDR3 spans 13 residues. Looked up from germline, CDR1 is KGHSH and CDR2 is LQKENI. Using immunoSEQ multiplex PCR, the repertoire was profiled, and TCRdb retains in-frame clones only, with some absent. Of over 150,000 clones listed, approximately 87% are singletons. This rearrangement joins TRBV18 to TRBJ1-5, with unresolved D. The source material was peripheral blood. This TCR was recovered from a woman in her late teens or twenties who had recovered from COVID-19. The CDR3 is CASSPEGYQPQHF. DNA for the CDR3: TGTGCCAGCTCACCGGAGGGTTATCAGCCCCAGCATTTT. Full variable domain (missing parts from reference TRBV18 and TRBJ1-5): NAGVMQNPRHLVRRRGQEARLRCSPMKGHSHVYWYRQLPEEGLKFMVYLQKENIIDESGMPKERFSAEFPKEGPSILRIQQVVRGDSAAYFCASSPEGYQPQHFGDGTRLSIL.